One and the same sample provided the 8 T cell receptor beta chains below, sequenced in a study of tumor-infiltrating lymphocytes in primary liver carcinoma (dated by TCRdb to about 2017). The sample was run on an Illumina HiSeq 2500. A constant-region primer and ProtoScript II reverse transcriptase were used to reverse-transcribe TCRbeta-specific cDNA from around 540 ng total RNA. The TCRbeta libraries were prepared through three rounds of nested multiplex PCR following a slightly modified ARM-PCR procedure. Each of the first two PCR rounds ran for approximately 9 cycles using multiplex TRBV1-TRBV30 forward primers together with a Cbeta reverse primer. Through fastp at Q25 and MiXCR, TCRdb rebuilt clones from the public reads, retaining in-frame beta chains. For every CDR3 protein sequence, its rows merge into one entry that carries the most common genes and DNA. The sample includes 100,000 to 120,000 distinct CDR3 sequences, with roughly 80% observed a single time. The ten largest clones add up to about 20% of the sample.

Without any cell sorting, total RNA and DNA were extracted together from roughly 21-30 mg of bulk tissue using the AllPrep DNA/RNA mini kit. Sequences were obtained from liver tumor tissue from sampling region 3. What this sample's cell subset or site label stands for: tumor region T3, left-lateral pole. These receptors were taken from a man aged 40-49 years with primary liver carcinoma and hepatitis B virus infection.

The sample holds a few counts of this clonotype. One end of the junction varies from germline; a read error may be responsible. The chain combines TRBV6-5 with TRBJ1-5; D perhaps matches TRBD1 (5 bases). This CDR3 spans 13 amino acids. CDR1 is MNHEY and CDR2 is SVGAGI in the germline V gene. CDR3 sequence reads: CASGDDSIQPQHF. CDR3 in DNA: TGTGCCAGCGGGGACGATAGCATTCAGCCCCAGCATTTT.

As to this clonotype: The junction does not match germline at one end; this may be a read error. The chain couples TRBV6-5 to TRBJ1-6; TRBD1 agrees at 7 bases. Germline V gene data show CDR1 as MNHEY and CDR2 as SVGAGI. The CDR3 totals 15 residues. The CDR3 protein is CASTVEQGWSLPLLF. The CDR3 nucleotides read TGTGCCAGCACGGTTGAACAGGGGTGGTCTTTACCCCTCCTCTTT.

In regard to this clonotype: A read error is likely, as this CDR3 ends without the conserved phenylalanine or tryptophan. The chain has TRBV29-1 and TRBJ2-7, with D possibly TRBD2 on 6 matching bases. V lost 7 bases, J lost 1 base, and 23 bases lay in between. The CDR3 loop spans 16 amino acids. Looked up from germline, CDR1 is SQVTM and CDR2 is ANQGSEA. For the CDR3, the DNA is TGCAGCGCCATGACATCTGGGACTGGCACTTCCTACGAGCAGTACTTG. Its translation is CSAMTSGTGTSYEQYL.

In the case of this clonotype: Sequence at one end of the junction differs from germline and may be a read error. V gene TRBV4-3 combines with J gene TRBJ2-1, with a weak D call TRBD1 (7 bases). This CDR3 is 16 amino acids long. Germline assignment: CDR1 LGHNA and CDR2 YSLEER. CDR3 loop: CTSSQETRGRFDEQFF. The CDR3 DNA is TGCACCAGCAGCCAAGAAACCAGGGGGAGGTTCGATGAGCAGTTCTTC.

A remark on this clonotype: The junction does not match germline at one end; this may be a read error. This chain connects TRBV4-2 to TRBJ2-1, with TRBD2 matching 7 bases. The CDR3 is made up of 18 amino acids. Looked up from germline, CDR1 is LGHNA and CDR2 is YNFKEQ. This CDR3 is CASSQATSRLSSCNEQFF. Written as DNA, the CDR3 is TGTGCCAGCAGCCAAGCGACTAGCAGGCTCAGCTCCTGCAATGAGCAGTTCTTC.

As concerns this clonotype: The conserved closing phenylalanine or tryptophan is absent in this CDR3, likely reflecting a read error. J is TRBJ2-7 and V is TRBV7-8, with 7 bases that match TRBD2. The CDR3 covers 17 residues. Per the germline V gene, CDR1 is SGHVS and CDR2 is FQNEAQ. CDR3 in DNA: TGTGCCACCAGCCTGAAGGGAGGGACTACAGTTACCTTCGAGCAGTACTCC. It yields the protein CATSLKGGTTVTFEQYS.

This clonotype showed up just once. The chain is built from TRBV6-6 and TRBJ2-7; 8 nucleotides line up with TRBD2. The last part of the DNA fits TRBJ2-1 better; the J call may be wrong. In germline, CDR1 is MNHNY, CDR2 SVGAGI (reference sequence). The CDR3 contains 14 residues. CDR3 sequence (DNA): TGTGCCAGCAGTTATGTACGGGAGGGTTACGACCAGTTCTTC. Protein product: CASSYVREGYDQFF.

The CDR3 loop reads CAIVDDSHQPYEQYF. CDR3 DNA sequence: TGTGCCATCGTTGATGACAGCCATCAACCTTACGAGCAGTACTTC. The chain combines TRBV10-3 with TRBJ2-7; weak D call: TRBD1 (5 bases). V was shortened by 8 bases and J by 4 bases, with 21 bases between the two germline ends. The germline CDR1 and CDR2 sequences are ENHRY and SYGVKD. The CDR3 consists of 15 residues.